These 20 T cell receptor beta chains were sequenced from one sample in a study of cytomegalovirus exposure and HLA in healthy donors. PCR used 60 Vbeta primers and 13 Jbeta primers. TCRdb's table, derived via immunoSEQ multiplex PCR, lists solely in-frame clones and lacks some. The profile shows some 150,000 clones, more than 60% of them singletons. Sequenced material: PBMCs. These receptors were taken from a female donor in good health and CMV-seronegative.

This clone was detected many times. This chain connects TRBV7-9 to TRBJ1-4; unclear D gene. Trimming removed 5 bases from V and 7 bases from J, with 14 bases in between. Germline-derived CDR1 and CDR2 are SEHNR and FQNEAQ (reference sequence). The length of the CDR3 is 14 residues. DNA of the CDR3: TGTGCCAGCAGCCCCCTAGTAAGGAGTGAAAAACTGTTTTTT. The encoded protein is CASSPLVRSEKLFF.

The table lists this clone with a few counts. The chain couples TRBV5-6 to TRBJ2-7; possible D gene TRBD2, 6 bases. In germline, CDR1 is SGHDT, CDR2 YYEEEE. This CDR3 spans 15 amino acids. Trimming took off 0 bases at V and 3 bases at J, with 13 bases between the two ends. The CDR3 loop is CASSLEGTQDYEQYF. Written as DNA, the CDR3 is TGTGCCAGCAGCTTGGAAGGGACTCAGGACTACGAGCAGTACTTC.

The genes are TRBV27 and TRBJ2-7, with D perhaps TRBD2 (6 bases). Germline CDR1 and CDR2: MNHEY and SMNVEV (reference sequence). V dropped 2 bases and J dropped 4 bases, with 15 bases sitting between them. The CDR3 is 15 residues long. The DNA of the CDR3 is TGTGCCAGCAGTTTACTCCAGGGAGGAGGGTACGAGCAGTACTTC. This gives the protein CASSLLQGGGYEQYF.

The V call is TRBV2, the J call TRBJ1-1; unclear D gene. Germline-derived CDR1 and CDR2 are SNHLY and FYNNEI. This CDR3 spans 12 amino acids. V lost 6 bases to trimming and J lost 1 base, with 6 bases between them. The CDR3 protein is CASRDWNTEAFF. The CDR3 coding sequence is TGTGCCAGCAGGGACTGGAACACTGAAGCTTTCTTT.

The V and J genes are TRBV10-2 and TRBJ1-5; D remains unclear. Germline CDR1 reads WSHSY; CDR2 reads SAAADI. This CDR3 has 14 amino acids. Trimming pared 8 bases from V and 0 bases from J, leaving 11 bases between. The CDR3 DNA sequence: TGCGCCAGCGCTCAGAAGTATAGCAATCAGCCCCAGCATTTT. Protein sequence: CASAQKYSNQPQHF.

V and J are TRBV5-6 and TRBJ1-4, with 8 nucleotides matching TRBD1. The CDR3 sequence is 15 residues long. Germline CDR1 reads SGHDT; CDR2 reads YYEEEE. V lost 4 bases, J lost 2 bases, and 4 bases stayed unmatched. The CDR3 DNA reads TGTGCCAGCAGCCCACAGGGGGACACTAATGAAAAACTGTTTTTT. Translating it yields CASSPQGDTNEKLFF.

The chain couples TRBV5-1 to TRBJ2-3, with a possible D match to TRBD1 (6 bases). Trimming shortened V by 4 bases and J by 0 bases, and 18 bases separated the two germline ends. This CDR3 spans 17 amino acids. The germline CDR1 and CDR2 sequences are SGHRS and YFSETQ. The CDR3 nucleotides are TGCGCCAGCAGCCCCCACTGGGACAAAACTAGCACAGATACGCAGTATTTT. Encoded protein: CASSPHWDKTSTDTQYF.

V usage is TRBV6-6 and J usage is TRBJ2-7; no clear D gene. This CDR3 region has 14 residues. Trimming cost V 0 bases and J 3 bases, with 9 bases left between them. CDR1 MNHNY and CDR2 SVGAGI come from the germline V gene (reference sequence). The CDR3 loop is CASSYSRQNYEQYF. CDR3 in DNA: TGTGCCAGCAGTTACTCGAGACAAAACTACGAGCAGTACTTC.

This clone was detected only a few times. This chain links TRBV5-4 with TRBJ1-2, with TRBD1 matching 7 bases. V shed 0 bases and J 8 bases; nucleotides not matched to a gene: 4. The CDR3 length is 13 residues. Germline CDR1 SGHNT, CDR2 YYREEE (reference sequence). CDR3 protein: CASSLEGGWGYTF. DNA for the CDR3: TGTGCCAGCAGCTTGGAAGGGGGCTGGGGCTACACCTTC.

Note on this clone: Other DNA sequences in the same sample also yield this CDR3. The rearrangement uses TRBV7-2 and TRBJ1-2; 7 bases are shared with TRBD1. Trimming at V came to 5 bases and at J to 2 bases, leaving 2 bases not matched to a gene. Germline V gives CDR1 SGHTA, CDR2 FQGNSA. The length of the CDR3 is 13 residues. As DNA, the CDR3 is TGTGCCAGCAGCCCGGGACAGAACTATGGCTACACCTTC. Amino acids: CASSPGQNYGYTF. Combining the CDR3 with reference TRBV7-2 and TRBJ1-2 gives the whole variable domain GAGVSQSPSNKVTEKGKDVELRCDPISGHTALYWYRQSLGQGLEFLIYFQGNSAPDKSGLPSDRFSAERTGGSVSTLTIQRTQQEDSAVYLCASSPGQNYGYTFGSGTRLTVV.

V usage is TRBV29-1 and J usage is TRBJ2-1; 7 bases align to TRBD2. The germline V gene encodes CDR1 SQVTM and CDR2 ANQGSEA. CDR3 length: 14 residues. The V and J ends lost 3 bases and 5 bases, in that order; junction bases with no gene match: 7. CDR3 DNA sequence: TGCAGCGTTGATGGGGGGGGGATGCACAATGAGCAGTTCTTC. This codes for CSVDGGGMHNEQFF.

The chain joins TRBV27 to TRBJ2-7, with D perhaps matching TRBD1 (6 bases). The CDR3 length is 14 residues. Trimming left V 4 bases short and J 1 base short, with 11 bases between. The V gene's germline CDR1 is MNHEY and CDR2 SMNVEV (reference sequence). CDR3 region: CASSWTAVSYEQYF. CDR3 in DNA: TGTGCCAGCAGTTGGACAGCGGTTTCCTACGAGCAGTACTTC.

The rearrangement uses TRBV14 and TRBJ2-5; TRBD1 agrees at 9 bases. The J call is in doubt because the DNA end fits TRBJ2-7 better. The CDR3 length is 16 residues. Germline lookup yields CDR1 SGHDN and CDR2 FVKESK. CDR3 in amino acids: CASSPAPGTGYYEQYF. DNA for the CDR3: TGTGCCAGCAGCCCAGCCCCCGGGACAGGGTACTACGAGCAGTACTTC.

The V call is TRBV5-1, the J call TRBJ1-1, with D possibly being TRBD1 (5 bases). The CDR3 extends over 14 amino acids. CDR1 and CDR2 (germline): SGHRS, YFSETQ. The V gene lost 6 bases and the J gene lost 4 bases, with 16 bases spanning the gap. DNA for the CDR3: TGCGCCAGCACCCGAGGGACTCCGGGCACTGAAGCTTTCTTT. As protein: CASTRGTPGTEAFF.

The V gene is TRBV7-2, the J gene TRBJ1-6, with D possibly TRBD1 on 5 matching bases. Germline V gene sequence: CDR1 SGHTA, CDR2 FQGNSA. This CDR3 has 17 residues. The germline V and J ends were trimmed by 0 bases and 0 bases, with 9 bases remaining between them. CDR3 in DNA: TGTGCCAGCAGCTTAGCGGGGGGGATCTCCTATAATTCACCCCTCCACTTT. Its protein product is CASSLAGGISYNSPLHF.

The rearrangement links TRBV29-1 to TRBJ2-1; possibly TRBD2 for D (7 bases). Germline V gene data show CDR1 as SQVTM and CDR2 as ANQGSEA. Deletions cut 4 bases from V and 10 bases from J, with 14 bases between. This CDR3 has 12 residues. This chain's CDR3 is CSVGEGGREQFF. CDR3 nucleotides: TGCAGCGTTGGGGAGGGGGGCCGGGAGCAGTTCTTC.

Note on this clone: At one end, the junction sequence differs from germline, possibly due to a read error. The J gene is TRBJ1-1, the V gene TRBV7-7; 9 positions match TRBD1. The CDR3 runs 15 residues. Germline CDR1 SSHAT, CDR2 FNYEAQ (reference sequence). The CDR3 sequence is CASSLGDRANTEAFF. In nucleotides, the CDR3 is TGTGCTAGCAGCTTAGGGGACAGGGCGAACACTGAAGCTTTCTTT.

This clone was detected a few times. V gene TRBV5-6 combines with J gene TRBJ2-7, with 9 positions matching TRBD1. V lost 3 bases to trimming and J lost 3 bases; unmatched junction nucleotides: 1. Germline V CDR1 and CDR2: SGHDT, YYEEEE. The CDR3 is made up of 13 amino acids. CDR3 amino acids: CASSSGQGYEQYF. The CDR3 DNA sequence: TGTGCCAGCAGCTCGGGACAGGGCTACGAGCAGTACTTC.

V and J are TRBV2 and TRBJ1-3; D gene unclear. CDR1 SNHLY and CDR2 FYNNEI come from the germline V gene. The V end lost 2 bases, the J end lost 2 bases, and 10 bases lay between the germline ends. The CDR3 totals 15 residues. CDR3 protein: CASSERRITGNTIYF. Here the CDR3 DNA reads TGTGCCAGCAGTGAAAGGCGGATTACTGGAAACACCATATATTTT.

This clone was seen just once. The rearrangement links TRBV5-1 to TRBJ2-3; 9 nucleotides agree with TRBD2. This CDR3 is 17 amino acids long. J was trimmed by 0 bases and V by 0 bases; bases with no gene match: 5. Looked up from germline, CDR1 is SGHRS and CDR2 is YFSETQ. In DNA, the CDR3 is TGCGCCAGCAGCTTGGTGCTGGCGGGGGGGAGCACAGATACGCAGTATTTT. It is translated as CASSLVLAGGSTDTQYF.